The 20 T cell receptor beta chains reported below all come from one sample, sequenced in a study of response to subunit inactivated influenza vaccine (dated by TCRdb to 2016 to 2019). The library was produced with RT-PCR. The listed sequencing device is Illumina HiSeq 2500. TCRdb handled the public reads itself, with Q25 trimming in fastp and clone calling in MiXCR, and kept productive beta chains. Rows merge per CDR3 protein into single entries with the most common DNA and genes. This sample lists fewer than 800,000 distinct CDR3 sequences; more than 15% were detected once. The ten most abundant clones make up 11% of the sample. Source: PBMCs from blood, taken about 12 days after vaccination. Source of these receptors: a man aged 50-60 years who received an inactivated influenza vaccine. Donor details come from another sample of the same person, matched by shared clones.

V gene TRBV4-2 combines with J gene TRBJ2-3, with TRBD2 matching 14 bases. This CDR3 spans 18 amino acids. Germline CDR1 LGHNA, CDR2 YNFKEQ. Trimming cost V 0 bases and J 2 bases; bases outside gene matches: 4. The chain's CDR3 is CASSQEPGLAGDTDTQYF. CDR3 sequence (DNA): TGTGCCAGCAGCCAAGAACCGGGACTAGCGGGGGACACAGATACGCAGTATTTT.

This chain uses TRBV12-3 or TRBV12-4 with TRBJ2-7; D is uncertain. Trimming removed 1 base from V and 0 bases from J, with 10 bases in between. The CDR3 length is 15 residues. CDR3 coding DNA: TGTGCCAGCAGTTTAGTTCCCCACAGCTCCTACGAGCAGTACTTC. It translates to CASSLVPHSSYEQYF.

In nucleotides, the CDR3 is TGTGCCAGCAAGGGACAGGGGGGAGGCTACACCTTC. This sequence encodes CASKGQGGGYTF. V is TRBV3-1 and J is TRBJ1-2, with 11 bases lining up with TRBD1. Germline CDR1 and CDR2: LGHDT and YNNKEL (reference sequence). The CDR3 consists of 12 residues. V lost 7 bases, J lost 8 bases, and 3 bases stayed unmatched.

The chain employs TRBV30 and TRBJ2-7, with 11 bases aligning to TRBD2. J lost 0 bases, V lost 0 bases, and 4 bases had no gene match. The CDR3 is made up of 16 amino acids. Germline CDR1 reads GTSNPN; CDR2 reads SVGIG (reference sequence). The CDR3 nucleotides are TGTGCCTGGAGTGTACGAACTAGCGGGAGCTCCTACGAGCAGTACTTC. Residues: CAWSVRTSGSSYEQYF.

This clonotype was found many times. This chain joins TRBV5-1 and TRBJ2-1; D might be TRBD1 or TRBD2, each matching 5 bases. CDR1 is SGHRS and CDR2 is YFSETQ in the germline V gene. Trimming cost V 2 bases and J 2 bases, with 11 bases left between them. The CDR3 has 15 residues. The CDR3: CASSLTGLTYNEQFF. DNA of the CDR3: TGCGCCAGCAGCTTAACGGGGCTAACCTACAATGAGCAGTTCTTC.

The chain is built from TRBV28 and TRBJ1-6, with D unresolved. Germline values: CDR1 MDHEN, CDR2 SYDVKM. With 6 bases removed from V and 9 bases from J, the gap between germline ends came to 18 bases. The CDR3 spans 15 residues. CDR3 sequence reads: CASSSLGGRGSPLHF. The CDR3 DNA is TGTGCCAGCAGCTCTCTGGGAGGCCGGGGTTCACCCCTCCACTTT.

The chain carries TRBV11-2 and TRBJ1-3; D is possibly TRBD1 (5 bases). CDR1 SGHAT and CDR2 FQNNGV come from the germline V gene. The V end lost 5 bases, the J end lost 0 bases, and 14 bases lay between the germline ends. The CDR3 spans 16 residues. CDR3 sequence (DNA): TGTGCCAGCAGCAACAGGACACCGAACTCTGGAAACACCATATATTTT. The encoded protein is CASSNRTPNSGNTIYF.

In its sample, this clonotype was seen a few times. The chain carries TRBV19 and TRBJ2-1; TRBD2 matches at 13 bases. J gave up 4 bases and V 7 bases, and 4 bases lay outside the gene matches. The CDR3 length is 15 residues. Germline CDR1 and CDR2: LNHDA and SQIVND (reference sequence). As DNA, the CDR3 is TGTGCCAGTACCTCGGGACTAGCGGGGTACAATGAGCAGTTCTTC. Residues: CASTSGLAGYNEQFF.

This clonotype was seen more than once but under ten times. J is TRBJ1-1 and V is TRBV11-2; the D is unclear. Germline CDR1 reads SGHAT; CDR2 reads FQNNGV. Trimming removed 3 bases at V and 1 base at J, with 12 bases between. CDR3 length equals 15 residues. The DNA of the CDR3 is TGTGCCAGCAGCTTCCCGATCCCGGCGAACACTGAAGCTTTCTTT. Its protein product is CASSFPIPANTEAFF.

This clonotype has a count of ten or more. The chain is built from TRBV6-5 and TRBJ2-3, with D unresolved. From germline, CDR1 is MNHEY and CDR2 SVGAGI. The CDR3 is 14 residues long. Trimming removed 5 bases at V and 0 bases at J, with 9 bases between. CDR3 bases: TGTGCCAGCAGTCTCGAGGACAGCACAGATACGCAGTATTTT. This translates into CASSLEDSTDTQYF.

The chain uses TRBV5-6 and TRBJ2-7; 12 bases are shared with TRBD1. Per germline, CDR1 SGHDT and CDR2 YYEEEE. This CDR3 contains 15 residues. V lost 4 bases to trimming and J lost 7 bases; unmatched junction nucleotides: 9. The DNA for the CDR3 is TGTGCCAGCAGCCCCGCCGGGACAGGGGGCGCGGAGCAGTACTTC. Its protein is CASSPAGTGGAEQYF.

This clonotype has only a few counts. The CDR3 bases are TGTGCCAGCGGCCGGGACTTAGACGCCGGGGAGCTGTTTTTT. Translated, it gives CASGRDLDAGELFF. This chain joins TRBV11-2 and TRBJ2-2; D might be TRBD2 (6 bases). CDR3 length: 14 residues. V was trimmed by 8 bases and J by 6 bases, leaving 16 bases between them. Germline CDR1 SGHAT, CDR2 FQNNGV.

The chain has TRBV7-2 and TRBJ2-3; D may be TRBD2 (6 bases). V dropped 0 bases and J dropped 2 bases, with 18 bases sitting between them. Germline V gene lookup returns CDR1 SGHTA and CDR2 FQGNSA. The CDR3 consists of 18 residues. Here the CDR3 reads CASSLARIFSGDTDTQYF. The CDR3 DNA is TGTGCCAGCAGCTTAGCCCGCATCTTTTCGGGGGACACAGATACGCAGTATTTT.

There are many counts of this clonotype. This chain joins TRBV5-8 and TRBJ2-1; TRBD1 agrees at 8 bases. The CDR3 is 15 amino acids. Trimming removed 4 bases from V and 1 base from J; junction bases left unmatched: 4. Germline-derived CDR1 and CDR2 are SGHTS and YDEGEE. The CDR3 sequence: CASSVGQASYNEQFF. CDR3 nucleotide sequence: TGTGCCAGCAGCGTGGGACAGGCTTCCTACAATGAGCAGTTCTTC.

This chain links TRBV3-1 with TRBJ2-4; D perhaps matches TRBD1 (6 bases). This CDR3 is 12 amino acids long. V was pared by 3 bases and J by 16 bases, with 16 bases between. Germline V lookup: CDR1 LGHDT, CDR2 YNNKEL (reference sequence). As DNA, the CDR3 is TGTGCCAGCAGCCATTATCAAGGGGGTCATTACTTC. Protein sequence: CASSHYQGGHYF.

The chain links TRBV19 to TRBJ2-1; TRBD2 matches at 9 bases. The CDR3 is made up of 15 amino acids. Germline CDR1 is LNHDA and CDR2 is SQIVND (reference sequence). V shed 2 bases and J 4 bases; nucleotides not matched to a gene: 3. CDR3 residues: CASSILAGKYNEQFF. In nucleotides, the CDR3 is TGTGCCAGTAGTATACTAGCGGGGAAATACAATGAGCAGTTCTTC. Supplemented by reference TRBV19 and TRBJ2-1, the full variable domain reads DGGITQSPKYLFRKEGQNVTLSCEQNLNHDAMYWYRQDPGQGLRLIYYSQIVNDFQKGDIAEGYSVSREKKESFPLTVTSAQKNPTAFYLCASSILAGKYNEQFFGPGTRLTVL.

The V gene is TRBV6-5, the J gene TRBJ2-3; D remains unclear. Trimming removed 0 bases at V and 1 base at J, with 8 bases between. Germline V gives CDR1 MNHEY, CDR2 SVGAGI. This CDR3 has 15 residues. This CDR3 reads CASSYSSSGTDTQYF. CDR3 in DNA: TGTGCCAGCAGTTACTCTTCCAGCGGCACAGATACGCAGTATTTT.

The chain links TRBV7-2 to TRBJ2-7; D may correspond to TRBD1 or TRBD2 (5 bases each). Germline V gene sequence: CDR1 SGHTA, CDR2 FQGNSA. Trimming took 2 bases from V and 2 from J, leaving 13 bases between them. The CDR3 has 15 residues. The CDR3 DNA sequence: TGTGCCAGCAGCTTATTTTTGGGGGTAGCCTACGAGCAGTACTTC. Translation gives CASSLFLGVAYEQYF.

In this sample, this clonotype turned up a few times. V gene TRBV12-3 or TRBV12-4 combines with J gene TRBJ2-1, with 9 bases fitting TRBD2. This CDR3 region has 16 residues. With V trimmed by 1 base and J by 8 bases, 9 bases remained unmatched. Here the CDR3 reads CASSLEAGGRGDEQFF. CDR3 sequence (DNA): TGTGCCAGCAGTTTAGAAGCGGGGGGCAGGGGGGATGAGCAGTTCTTC.

This clonotype was detected ten times or more. The rearrangement uses TRBV11-2 and TRBJ2-7, with D tentatively TRBD1 or TRBD2 (7 bases each). Per the germline V gene, CDR1 is SGHAT and CDR2 is FQNNGV. CDR3 length: 14 residues. The V and J ends lost 5 bases and 6 bases respectively, with 17 bases between them. The CDR3 is CASSGFRGGLEQYF. CDR3 in DNA: TGTGCCAGCAGCGGATTCAGGGGGGGTCTCGAGCAGTACTTC. Using reference TRBV11-2 and TRBJ2-7 for the parts outside the CDR3, the full variable domain is EAGVAQSPRYKIIEKRQSVAFWCNPISGHATLYWYQQILGQGPKLLIQFQNNGVVDDSQLPKDRFSAERLKGVDSTLKIQPAKLEDSAVYLCASSGFRGGLEQYFGPGTRLTVT.